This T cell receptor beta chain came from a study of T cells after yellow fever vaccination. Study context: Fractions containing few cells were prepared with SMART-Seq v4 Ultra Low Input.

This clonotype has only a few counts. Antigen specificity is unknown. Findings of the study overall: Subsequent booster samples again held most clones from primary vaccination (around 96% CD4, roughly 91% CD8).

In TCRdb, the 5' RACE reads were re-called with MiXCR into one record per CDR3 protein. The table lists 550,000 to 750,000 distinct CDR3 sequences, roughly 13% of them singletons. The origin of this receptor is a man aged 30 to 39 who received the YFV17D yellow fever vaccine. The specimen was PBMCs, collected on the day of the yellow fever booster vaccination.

The CDR3 sequence: CASSPTSGEQFF. The CDR3 DNA is TGTGCCAGCAGCCCCACTAGCGGGGAGCAGTTCTTC. The chain is built from TRBV7-2 and TRBJ2-1; 9 bases match TRBD2. The CDR3 loop spans 12 amino acids. The germline CDR1 and CDR2 sequences are SGHTA and FQGNSA. V lost 5 bases and J lost 10; bases outside the gene matches: 3.